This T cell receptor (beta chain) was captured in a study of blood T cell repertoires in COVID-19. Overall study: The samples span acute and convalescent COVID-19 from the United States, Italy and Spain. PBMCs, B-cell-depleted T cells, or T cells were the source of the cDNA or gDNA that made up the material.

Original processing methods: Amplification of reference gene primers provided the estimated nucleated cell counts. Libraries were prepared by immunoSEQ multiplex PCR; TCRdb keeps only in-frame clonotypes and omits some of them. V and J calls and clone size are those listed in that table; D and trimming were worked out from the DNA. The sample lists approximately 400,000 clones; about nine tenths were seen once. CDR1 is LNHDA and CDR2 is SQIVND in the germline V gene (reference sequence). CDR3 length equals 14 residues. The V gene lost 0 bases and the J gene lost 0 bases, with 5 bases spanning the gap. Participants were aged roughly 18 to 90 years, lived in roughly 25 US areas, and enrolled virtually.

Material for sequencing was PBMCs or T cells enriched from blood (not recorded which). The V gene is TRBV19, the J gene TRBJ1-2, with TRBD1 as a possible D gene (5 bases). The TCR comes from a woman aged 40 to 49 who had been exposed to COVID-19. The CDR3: CASSIETANYGYTF. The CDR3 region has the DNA TGTGCCAGTAGTATAGAGACAGCTAACTATGGCTACACCTTC.